The 12 T cell receptor beta chains reported below all come from one sample, sequenced in a study of CD8 T cells in ankylosing spondylitis. TCRdb recomputed calls from the 5' RACE reads with MiXCR, one row per CDR3 protein. The sample includes about 160,000 distinct CDR3 sequences, just over 9.5% of them seen just once. Sequencing input: blood, either unsorted or a sorted T cell fraction (not recorded which). These receptor sequences come from a female donor with ankylosing spondylitis or in good health (not recorded which).

This clonotype has more than one count but fewer than ten. The genes are TRBV20-1 and TRBJ2-5, with 10 bases lining up with TRBD2. This CDR3 spans 14 amino acids. Germline V lookup: CDR1 DFQATT, CDR2 SNEGSKA (reference sequence). J was trimmed by 1 base and V by 4 bases; bases with no gene match: 3. In DNA form, the CDR3 reads TGCAGTGCTATTGGGACTAGCGTCCAAGAGACCCAGTACTTC. Protein product: CSAIGTSVQETQYF.

The genes are TRBV2 and TRBJ1-1; D gene ambiguous. In germline, CDR1 is SNHLY, CDR2 FYNNEI. Trimming stripped 11 bases from V and 0 bases from J, with 13 bases between. CDR3 length: 13 residues. The CDR3 nucleotides read TGTGCCGGCACCGGGGTGATGAACACTGAAGCTTTCTTT. Its translation is CAGTGVMNTEAFF.

The V call is TRBV6-2 or TRBV6-3, the J call TRBJ2-5, with TRBD2 identical over 15 bases. After removal of 5 bases from V and 2 bases from J, the junction contained 6 bases not matched to a gene. The germline V gene encodes CDR1 MNHEY and CDR2 SVGEGT. This CDR3 is 17 amino acids long. DNA for the CDR3: TGTGCCAGCAGTCCCGGGACTAGCGGGAGGAATCAAGAGACCCAGTACTTC. The encoded protein is CASSPGTSGRNQETQYF.

The V and J genes are TRBV10-1 and TRBJ2-2; no reliable D call. Germline loops: CDR1 WNHNN, CDR2 SYGVQD (reference sequence). V was trimmed by 0 bases and J by 3 bases, leaving 11 bases between them. The CDR3 is made up of 16 amino acids. CDR3 amino acids: CASSESASRDTGELFF. For the CDR3, the DNA is TGCGCCAGCAGTGAGTCGGCCAGCCGGGACACCGGGGAGCTGTTTTTT.

This clonotype was observed many times. The V gene is TRBV9, the J gene TRBJ1-6; the D is unclear. Per the germline V gene, CDR1 is SGDLS and CDR2 is YYNGEE. The ends were cut back, 4 bases at V and 10 bases at J, with 9 bases in the middle. The CDR3 sequence is 12 residues long. In DNA form, the CDR3 reads TGTGCCAGCAGCTTAGGAAGGTCACCCCTCCACTTT. Encoded protein: CASSLGRSPLHF.

A few counts support this clonotype. The chain recombines TRBV6-4 with TRBJ2-3; no clear D gene. The CDR3 has 13 amino acids. The V and J ends lost 1 base and 4 bases respectively, with 6 bases between them. Looked up from germline, CDR1 is MRHNA and CDR2 is SNTAGT. In nucleotides, the CDR3 is TGTGCCAGCAGTGACTGGGTCTCAGATACGCAGTATTTT. Amino acid sequence: CASSDWVSDTQYF.

CDR3 residues: CASSFGTRGTDTQYF. The CDR3 DNA reads TGTGCCAGCAGCTTTGGGACCCGGGGGACAGATACGCAGTATTTT. V usage is TRBV7-6 and J usage is TRBJ2-3; tentative D call: TRBD2 (6 bases). V shed 3 bases and J shed 3 bases, with 13 bases lying between them. This CDR3 region has 15 residues. The germline V gene has CDR1 SGHVS and CDR2 FNYEAQ.

The chain has TRBV6-1 and TRBJ1-1; D is ambiguous. V was pared by 4 bases and J by 0 bases, with 12 bases between. This CDR3 comprises 15 residues. In germline, CDR1 is MNHNS, CDR2 SASEGT. CDR3 protein: CASSVTGRVNTEAFF. The CDR3 region has the DNA TGTGCCAGCAGTGTCACGGGCCGGGTGAACACTGAAGCTTTCTTT.

This clonotype has ten or more counts. The chain carries TRBV4-2 and TRBJ1-1; 8 positions match TRBD1. CDR3 length equals 19 residues. V shed 5 bases and J 6 bases; nucleotides not matched to a gene: 23. From germline, CDR1 is LGHNA and CDR2 YNFKEQ. The CDR3 region is CASSKALGGTGPHGPEAFF. As DNA, the CDR3 is TGTGCCAGCAGCAAGGCCTTGGGGGGGACAGGACCTCACGGACCTGAAGCTTTCTTT.

This clonotype turned up a few times. The chain couples TRBV7-9 to TRBJ2-5; 8 bases align to TRBD2. The CDR3 has 14 residues. With 4 bases clipped from V and 4 bases from J, the junction kept 5 bases outside the gene matches. Germline V lookup: CDR1 SEHNR, CDR2 FQNEAQ (reference sequence). CDR3: CASSSSGGRETQYF. CDR3 DNA: TGTGCCAGCAGCTCCTCGGGAGGGAGAGAGACCCAGTACTTC.

This chain connects TRBV11-2 to TRBJ2-2; TRBD2 matches 10 bases. Germline V lookup: CDR1 SGHAT, CDR2 FQNNGV. V lost 7 bases and J lost 3; bases outside the gene matches: 8. The length of the CDR3 is 16 residues. The CDR3 DNA reads as TGTGCCAGCATCTTCCTAGCGGGAGTTTACACCGGGGAGCTGTTTTTT. Translating it yields CASIFLAGVYTGELFF.

This chain connects TRBV11-1 to TRBJ1-1; maybe TRBD1 (5 bases). The CDR3 loop spans 15 amino acids. Trimming shortened V by 4 bases and J by 2 bases, and 14 bases separated the two germline ends. Germline loops: CDR1 SGHAT, CDR2 FQDESV (reference sequence). Written as DNA, the CDR3 is TGTGCCAGCAGCTGGGGCGGGCAGGGAAACACTGAAGCTTTCTTT. Its translation is CASSWGGQGNTEAFF.